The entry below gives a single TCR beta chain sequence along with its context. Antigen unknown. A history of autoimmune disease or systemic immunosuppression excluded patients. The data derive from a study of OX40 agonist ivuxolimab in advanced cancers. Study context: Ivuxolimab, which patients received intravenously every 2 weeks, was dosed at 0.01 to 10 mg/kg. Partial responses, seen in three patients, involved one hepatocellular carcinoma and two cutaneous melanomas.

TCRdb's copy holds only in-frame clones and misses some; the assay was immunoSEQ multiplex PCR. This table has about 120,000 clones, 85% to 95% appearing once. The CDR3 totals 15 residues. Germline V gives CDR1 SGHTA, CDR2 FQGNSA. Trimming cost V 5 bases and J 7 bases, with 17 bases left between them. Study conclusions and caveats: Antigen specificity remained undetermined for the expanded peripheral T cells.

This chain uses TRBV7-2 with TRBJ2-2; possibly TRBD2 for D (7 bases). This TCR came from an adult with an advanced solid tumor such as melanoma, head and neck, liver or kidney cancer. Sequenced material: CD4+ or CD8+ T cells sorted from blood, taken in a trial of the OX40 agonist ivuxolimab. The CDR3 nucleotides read TGTGCCAGCAGCCTTATGGGGGGGCTTGACGGGGAGCTGTTTTTT. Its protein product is CASSLMGGLDGELFF. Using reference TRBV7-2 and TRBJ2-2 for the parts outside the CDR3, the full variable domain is GAGVSQSPSNKVTEKGKDVELRCDPISGHTALYWYRQSLGQGLEFLIYFQGNSAPDKSGLPSDRFSAERTGGSVSTLTIQRTQQEDSAVYLCASSLMGGLDGELFFGEGSRLTVL.